Listed below are T cell receptor beta chains from one sample, sequenced in a study of CXCR3-negative and CXCR3-positive naive CD8 T cells. TCRdb derives one entry per CDR3 protein from the 5' RACE reads, leaving out DNA. The sample table sets out over 35,000 distinct CDR3 sequences. The source material was naive CXCR3- CD8+ T cells from blood. The receptors shown here come from a human donor in good health. Some clones in this sample may be carry-over from other donors' samples. CDR3s include the opening cysteine and the closing phenylalanine or tryptophan. Size tells how often a clone was seen (once, few, many) or the class of an expanded clone, and some rows leave it out.

CDR3aa,abundance,j_gene,len,v_gene
CASSQWGAQGLYNEQFF,NA,TRBJ2-1,17,TRBV3-1
CASSLARGTGSYNEQFF,NA,TRBJ2-1,17,TRBV5-1
CASHLGGEQYF,NA,TRBJ2-7,11,TRBV28
CASSLAGASTDTQYF,NA,TRBJ2-3,15,TRBV27
CASSTRGGVSTGELFF,NA,TRBJ2-2,16,TRBV14
CASSSPRDRGPNTEAFF,NA,TRBJ1-1,17,TRBV28
CASSQWTGAKNIQYF,NA,TRBJ2-4,15,TRBV7-8
CATSDPSNTEAFF,NA,TRBJ1-1,13,TRBV24-1
CASHGNQETQYF,NA,TRBJ2-5,12,TRBV28
CASSFNKRGTTDTQYF,NA,TRBJ2-3,16,TRBV12-3/TRBV12-4
CSVVPGQGAAGTEAFF,NA,TRBJ1-1,16,TRBV29-1
CASLDRDDGNIQYF,NA,TRBJ2-4,14,TRBV23-1
CASSPYGVEQFF,NA,TRBJ2-1,12,TRBV6-2/TRBV6-3
CATSRVRGENTDTQYF,NA,TRBJ2-3,16,TRBV15
CSVLTGDTLEQYF,NA,TRBJ2-7,13,TRBV29-1
CASSLPPREGDEQFF,NA,TRBJ2-1,15,TRBV12-3/TRBV12-4
CASSNPGLAGWEQFF,NA,TRBJ2-1,15,TRBV2
CASSPRGGGVYYGYTF,NA,TRBJ1-2,16,TRBV7-9
CASSQDRETSGRRAYEQYF,NA,TRBJ2-7,19,TRBV3-1
CSVALQGSEQYF,NA,TRBJ2-7,12,TRBV29-1
CASSEARVYNQPQHF,NA,TRBJ1-5,15,TRBV2
CASSLKTPGGTEAFF,NA,TRBJ1-1,15,TRBV4-2
CASSLRGTGDLAGGRETQYF,NA,TRBJ2-5,20,TRBV11-2
CASAEQGLAYQPQHF,NA,TRBJ1-5,15,TRBV18
CASNGLAGNTGELFF,NA,TRBJ2-2,15,TRBV2
CASSLPGISGEQYF,medium-sized,TRBJ2-7,14,TRBV7-6